A selection of T cell receptor beta chains follows, all from one sample in a study of T cell repertoires in cytomegalovirus infection. MiXCR, run by TCRdb on the reads, gives a single entry per CDR3 protein. The sample consists of some 500,000 distinct CDR3 sequences, about 40% of them appearing once. Their recognized antigens are unknown. The source was cultured PBMCs, collected from culture after CMV antigen stimulation. The receptor set was obtained from a human donor in good health (CMV status not recorded). Some clones in this sample may be carry-over from other donors' samples. CDR3s leave out the opening cysteine and the closing phenylalanine or tryptophan.

v_gene	CDR3aa
TRBV11-2	ASSSPGLAVYNEQF
TRBV6-2/TRBV6-3	ASSYSSGANEQF
TRBV12-3/TRBV12-4	ASSLAQGLETQY
TRBV2	ASTEGHPRNYGYT
TRBV19	ASSRISESYEQY
TRBV2	ASTRLYGYT
TRBV28	ASSTSRQGAGNTIY
TRBV4-1	ASSQEEGAGTEAF
TRBV3-1	ASSITDEAF
TRBV6-1	ASSGQGRDEQF
TRBV6-2/TRBV6-3	ASSPTSGRAGEQF
TRBV7-9	ASSFPRTGGRPGYT
TRBV7-2	ASSLLARSDTQY
TRBV7-2	ASAAGVKETQY
TRBV7-6	ASTRQGDSYNSPLH
TRBV20-1	SAHPFSGEYQETQY
TRBV6-2/TRBV6-3	ASSYPPDGGEETQY
TRBV7-9	ASSPSGSSQY
TRBV6-1	ASSAYTTNEKLF
TRBV6-6	ASSYSMSGGGQKTQY
TRBV6-1	ASVGLNYGYT
TRBV11-2	ASSHVTGWSEAF
TRBV6-9	ASSYLTSGVKGETQY
TRBV7-8	ASSPYGRTNSYEQY
TRBV20-1	SARETSGSRPDYNEQF
TRBV4-3	ASSQDAFRLF
TRBV10-3	ATRTPGLAHEQY
TRBV12-3/TRBV12-4	ASSPGRRQVKGYT
TRBV6-6	ASSYSRAVETQY
TRBV6-8	ASSYLAGGLSYEQY
TRBV27	ASSIKRAYEQY
TRBV20-1	SATADMNTEAF
TRBV7-6	ASSLVGGGRGEQY
TRBV28	ASSLPWTDPNMNTEAF
TRBV20-1	SARGGSSTDTQY
TRBV7-8	ASSLMLEGRNEQY
TRBV7-2	ASSRTGTVETQY
TRBV20-1	SALRLVWSNEQF
TRBV7-8	ASSPRERGMNTEAF
TRBV11-2	ASRPLGASSYEQY
TRBV4-2	ASSQPGRNQPQH
TRBV27	ASSLWGTTTEAF
TRBV4-3	ASSQDLAGQYQETQY
TRBV7-2	ASSSAGPHPTRGEQF
TRBV7-9	ASSPGAYQPQH
TRBV7-4	ASSLPQGGLDIQY
TRBV6-6	ASSDRTSGGFRTDTQY
TRBV6-2/TRBV6-3	ASTPGRKLVGDTQY
TRBV2	AGGLAVDTQY
TRBV6-2/TRBV6-3	ASSYSVASGPSSYEQY
TRBV7-2	ASRQDRFSYNEQF
TRBV12-3/TRBV12-4	ASSLGGGQY
TRBV27	ASSFREGRAF
TRBV27	ASKFTGWQETQY
TRBV4-3	ASSQDAAPGHNEQF
TRBV7-2	ASSFLIGRETQY
TRBV7-8	ASSLGFVGGRTDTQY
TRBV12-3/TRBV12-4	AIMGQENYGYT
TRBV7-2	ASSLAVRHTDTQY